These 4 T cell receptor beta chains came from one sample sequenced in a study of cytomegalovirus exposure and HLA in healthy donors. Method: immunoSEQ multiplex PCR; TCRdb's copy keeps in-frame clones and lacks some. Of some 170,000 clones in the sample, approximately 86% were seen once. Sequencing used PBMCs. These receptors all stem from a man between 18 and 29 years old in good health and CMV-seropositive.

The chain uses TRBV7-6 and TRBJ2-3; D remains unclear. The CDR3 sequence is 15 residues long. V lost 1 base and J lost 4, with 12 bases in between. Looked up from germline, CDR1 is SGHVS and CDR2 is FNYEAQ. CDR3 residues: CASSLGGLEADTQYF. As DNA, the CDR3 is TGTGCCAGCAGCTTAGGCGGCCTCGAAGCAGATACGCAGTATTTT.

J is TRBJ2-1 and V is TRBV10-3; possible D gene TRBD2, 6 bases. This CDR3 has 16 amino acids. Germline lookup yields CDR1 ENHRY and CDR2 SYGVKD. V was pared by 8 bases and J by 5 bases, with 22 bases between. CDR3 amino acids: CAISSPLAGGDNEQFF. Written as DNA, the CDR3 is TGTGCCATCTCTTCCCCCCTTGCCGGGGGAGACAATGAGCAGTTCTTC.

The chain combines TRBV4-1 with TRBJ1-2; D gene unclear. Germline lookup yields CDR1 MGHRA and CDR2 YSYEKL. Trimming removed 0 bases from V and 3 bases from J, with 17 bases in between. This CDR3 spans 17 amino acids. The CDR3 spells CASSQDQLSRRDYGYTF. CDR3 coding DNA: TGCGCCAGCAGCCAAGATCAACTAAGTCGCCGAGACTATGGCTACACCTTC.

The chain has TRBV9 and TRBJ1-5; 9 bases align to TRBD1. The CDR3 is 15 residues long. J was trimmed by 1 base and V by 4 bases; bases with no gene match: 3. The V gene's germline CDR1 is SGDLS and CDR2 YYNGEE. The CDR3, as DNA: TGTGCCAGCAGCCAGGGACAGGGAAGCAATCAGCCCCAGCATTTT. Its translation is CASSQGQGSNQPQHF.